These 14 T cell receptor beta chains share one sample of origin, sequenced in a study of T cells expressing NK-cell markers. TCRdb reprocessed the 5' RACE reads and reports one entry per CDR3 protein, with no DNA. The sample data list around 8,000 distinct CDR3 sequences. Material for sequencing was blood T cells: a sorted CD56 or NKG2C T cell subset, CD4+ or CD8+ T cells, or bulk PBMC T cells (not recorded which). Receptors originate from a man between 18 and 35 years old in good health.

The chain joins TRBV7-9 to TRBJ2-5; the TCRdb D gene call, TRBD1, has no DNA to confirm it. The CDR3 spans 16 residues. Germline V gene data show CDR1 as SEHNR and CDR2 as FQNEAQ (reference sequence). CDR3 amino acids: CASSPPAGTTQETQYF.

This clonotype is classed as medium-sized by frequency. V is TRBV6-2 or TRBV6-3 and J is TRBJ2-2. The CDR3 has 12 amino acids. Germline V gene data show CDR1 as MNHEY and CDR2 as SVGEGT. The CDR3 reads CASKEEPGELFF.

V and J are TRBV28 and TRBJ2-1; the TCRdb call, TRBD2, lacks DNA for checking. The V gene's germline CDR1 is MDHEN and CDR2 SYDVKM. The CDR3 spans 14 residues. The CDR3 loop is CASSLPAGLNEQFF.

The genes are TRBV7-2 and TRBJ1-1. The germline gives CDR1 SGHTA, CDR2 FQGNSA. The CDR3 is 16 amino acids. This chain's CDR3 is CASSLAGGDRGTEAFF.

The chain employs TRBV20-1 and TRBJ1-3. The length of the CDR3 is 14 residues. Germline V gene sequence: CDR1 DFQATT, CDR2 SNEGSKA (reference sequence). The CDR3 loop is CSAIGVLGGNTIYF.

This chain uses TRBV28 with TRBJ2-7; without DNA, the TCRdb call of TRBD1 cannot be checked. The CDR3 spans 16 residues. CDR1 and CDR2 from the germline V gene are MDHEN and SYDVKM. The CDR3 loop reads CASSLMGGRLTYEQYF.

CDR3 residues: CASSPLGGRQPQHF. The chain combines TRBV6-2 or TRBV6-3 with TRBJ1-5; TCRdb's D call of TRBD1 is untestable without DNA. The CDR3 length is 14 residues. Looked up from germline, CDR1 is MNHEY and CDR2 is SVGEGT.

The chain recombines TRBV5-6 with TRBJ1-1; no DNA is available, so the TRBD1 call from TCRdb remains unchecked. Germline CDR1 is SGHDT and CDR2 is YYEEEE. The CDR3 length is 14 residues. This chain's CDR3 is CASSYHRGNTEAFF.

The V gene is TRBV29-1, the J gene TRBJ2-2; TCRdb outputs TRBD1, but without DNA this stays unchecked. CDR3 length: 15 residues. Germline CDR1 reads SQVTM; CDR2 reads ANQGSEA. CDR3 region: CSVEEYPGNTGELFF.

The chain couples TRBV12-5 to TRBJ1-1. The CDR3 consists of 12 residues. Germline assignment: CDR1 LGHNT and CDR2 FRNRAP. CDR3 sequence reads: CASGYPGSEAFF. The full variable domain, completed using reference TRBV12-5 and TRBJ1-1, is DARVTQTPRHKVTEMGQEVTMRCQPILGHNTVFWYRQTMMQGLELLAYFRNRAPLDDSGMPKDRFSAEMPDATLATLKIQPSEPRDSAVYFCASGYPGSEAFFGQGTRLTVV.

This rearrangement joins TRBV14 to TRBJ2-5; as DNA is missing, the TRBD2 call by TCRdb cannot be tested. This CDR3 has 18 amino acids. Germline V gives CDR1 SGHDN, CDR2 FVKESK. CDR3 sequence: CASSQPWSVAGFQETQYF.

Considering frequency, this clonotype is medium-sized. The chain couples TRBV15 to TRBJ1-2; TCRdb's assignment of TRBD1 cannot be checked, as there is no DNA. Per the germline V gene, CDR1 is LNHNV and CDR2 is YYDKDF (reference sequence). The CDR3 totals 14 residues. This CDR3 reads CATSRFTTGVSYTF.

Judged by frequency, this clonotype is medium-sized (0.01 to 0.1%). The chain combines TRBV29-1 with TRBJ2-4; the TRBD2 assignment by TCRdb is unverifiable without DNA. CDR1 SQVTM and CDR2 ANQGSEA come from the germline V gene. The CDR3 is made up of 16 amino acids. CDR3 region: CSVEQGTSGSLSIQYF.

According to its frequency, this clonotype is medium-sized. This chain joins TRBV18 and TRBJ2-5. The CDR3 is made up of 11 amino acids. Germline CDR1 KGHSH, CDR2 LQKENI. CDR3 sequence: CASSAQETQYF.